This T cell receptor (beta chain) was profiled in a study of CD8+CD57+ T cells in acquired aplastic anemia. About the research overall: Sorted cells (CD4+ and CD8+) yielded DNA amounts that averaged approximately 3.1 ug. Reads per healthy sample averaged approximately 10 million (CD4+) and about 12 million (CD8+). Findings and limits, study-wide: There were about 27 CD8+ CDR3 sequences that occurred in both patients and controls.

Of note for this clonotype: What it recognizes is unknown.

Genomic DNA served as template for TCR beta VDJ and CDR3 profiling. In TCRdb, the reads were re-called with MiXCR into one record per CDR3 protein. The sample lists some 410,000 distinct CDR3 sequences; approximately 70% were seen once. V gave up 3 bases and J gave up 5 bases; unmatched junction bases: 2. The CDR3 has 13 amino acids. CDR1 and CDR2 from the germline V gene are WNHNN and SYGVQD (reference sequence). The sequenced sample was sorted CD4+, CD8+, or CD8+CD57+ T cells (not recorded which) from PBMCs. The TCR was taken from a human donor in good health, serving as a control. The chain recombines TRBV10-1 with TRBJ2-5, with 8 bases that match TRBD2. In DNA, the CDR3 is TGCGCCAGCAGTGACCTAGCGGGTGAGACCCAGTACTTC. It is translated as CASSDLAGETQYF.